Sequencing of this TCR beta chain was carried out in a study of technical replicates of blood from a few donors. The repertoire was sequenced with immunoSEQ multiplex PCR; TCRdb's copy has only in-frame clones and lacks some. The sample consists of 72,000 or so clones, about 94% of them appearing once. The CDR3 consists of 12 residues. CDR1 and CDR2 (germline): LNHDA, SQIVND (reference sequence). Trimming left V 5 bases short and J 4 bases short, with 6 bases between. The chain uses TRBV19 and TRBJ1-5, with D unresolved. The origin of this receptor is a human donor in good health. Sequenced material: T cells isolated from PBMCs. The CDR3 is CASSPSNQPQHF. The DNA of the CDR3 is TGTGCCAGTAGTCCGTCGAATCAGCCCCAGCATTTT.